This T cell receptor beta chain was captured by sequencing in a study of blood T cell repertoires in COVID-19. Study context: Samples came from the United States, Italy and Spain, spanning acute and convalescent COVID-19. Sources were T cells, B-cell-depleted T cells, or PBMCs; the material itself was cDNA or gDNA.

In the authors' workflow: Quantification of nucleated cells was approximated via reference gene primer amplification. Clones were read by immunoSEQ multiplex PCR, and TCRdb kept only the in-frame ones, dropping some. V and J calls and clone size come straight from that table; D and trimming were deduced from the DNA. The repertoire holds about 270,000 clones, around 89% seen once, with over 4% in the top ten. Comment on this clone: The junction departs from germline at one end; a sequencing error may be responsible.

From germline, CDR1 is MDHEN and CDR2 SYDVKM. The CDR3 is 15 amino acids. What was sequenced was peripheral blood. This sequence joins TRBV28 and TRBJ2-3, with 7 positions matching TRBD2. This TCR was recovered from a man aged 60-69 years who had recovered from COVID-19. Written as DNA, the CDR3 is TGTGCCAGCAGTTTACCCCAGCGGGGCACGGATACGCAGTATTTT. Protein product: CASSLPQRGTDTQYF.